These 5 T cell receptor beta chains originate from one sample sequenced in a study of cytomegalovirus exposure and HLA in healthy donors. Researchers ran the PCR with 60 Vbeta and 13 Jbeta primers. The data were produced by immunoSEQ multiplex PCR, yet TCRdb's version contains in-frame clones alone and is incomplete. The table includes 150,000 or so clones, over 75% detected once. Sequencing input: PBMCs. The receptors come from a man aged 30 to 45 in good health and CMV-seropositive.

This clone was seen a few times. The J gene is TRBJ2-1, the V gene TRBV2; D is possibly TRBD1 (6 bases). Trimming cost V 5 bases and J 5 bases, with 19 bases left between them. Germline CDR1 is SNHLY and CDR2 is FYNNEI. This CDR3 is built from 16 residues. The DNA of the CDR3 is TGTGCCAGCAGTTACAACAGGGACCCTCCAAACAATGAGCAGTTCTTC. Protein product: CASSYNRDPPNNEQFF.

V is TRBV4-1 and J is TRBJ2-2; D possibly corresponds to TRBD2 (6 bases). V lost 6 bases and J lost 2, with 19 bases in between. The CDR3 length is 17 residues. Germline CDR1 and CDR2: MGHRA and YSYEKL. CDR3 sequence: CASRFQVGAGNTGELFF. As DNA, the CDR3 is TGCGCCAGCAGGTTTCAAGTGGGTGCGGGAAACACCGGGGAGCTGTTTTTT.

Here the CDR3 reads CASSPYVRGFSSGNTIYF. The CDR3 DNA reads TGTGCCAGCAGCCCCTACGTCCGGGGTTTCAGCTCTGGAAACACCATATATTTT. The gene calls are TRBV5-6 and TRBJ1-3; D gene uncertain. Germline V CDR1 and CDR2: SGHDT, YYEEEE. V was shortened by 4 bases and J by 0 bases, with 20 bases between the two germline ends. The CDR3 totals 18 residues.

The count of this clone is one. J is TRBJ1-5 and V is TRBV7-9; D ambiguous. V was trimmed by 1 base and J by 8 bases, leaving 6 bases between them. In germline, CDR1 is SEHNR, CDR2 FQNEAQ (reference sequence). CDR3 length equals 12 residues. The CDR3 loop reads CASSLGPEPQHF. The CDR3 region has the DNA TGTGCCAGCAGCTTAGGGCCCGAGCCCCAGCATTTT.

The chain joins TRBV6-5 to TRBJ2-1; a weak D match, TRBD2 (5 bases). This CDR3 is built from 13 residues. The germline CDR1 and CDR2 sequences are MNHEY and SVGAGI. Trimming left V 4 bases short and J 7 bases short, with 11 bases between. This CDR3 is CASSLIVANEQFF. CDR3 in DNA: TGTGCCAGCAGTTTGATAGTAGCGAATGAGCAGTTCTTC.